The 26 T cell receptor beta chains given below trace back to one sample, sequenced in a study of sequential checkpoint blockade in melanoma. Treatment: randomized to nivolumab then ipilimumab (arm A) or the reverse (arm B). Using immunoSEQ multiplex PCR, the repertoire was profiled, and TCRdb retains in-frame clones only, with some absent. The table lists several thousand clones, approximately 20% of them singletons. The sequences come from tumor tissue (inferred from file names), collected from a patient given nivolumab and ipilimumab in sequence. Source of these receptors: a human donor with melanoma.

This clone showed up just a few times. The chain is built from TRBV10-3 and TRBJ1-1; the D is unclear. Germline CDR1 ENHRY, CDR2 SYGVKD. Trimming left V 10 bases short and J 1 base short, with 10 bases between. The CDR3 is made up of 12 amino acids. The CDR3 nucleotides are TGTGCCAGCGGGAACTGGAACACTGAAGCTTTCTTT. Protein sequence: CASGNWNTEAFF.

The chain couples TRBV5-1 to TRBJ1-2; a weak D match, TRBD1 (6 bases). Trimming cost V 3 bases and J 0 bases, with 9 bases left between them. The germline gives CDR1 SGHRS, CDR2 YFSETQ. This CDR3 is 14 amino acids long. The CDR3 DNA sequence: TGCGCCAGCAGCTCCGGGACAACTAACTATGGCTACACCTTC. This gives the protein CASSSGTTNYGYTF.

This chain links TRBV19 with TRBJ1-2, with a tentative D call TRBD1 (6 bases). The CDR3 loop spans 13 amino acids. Trimming removed 4 bases from V and 8 bases from J, with 14 bases in between. Germline CDR1 and CDR2: LNHDA and SQIVND (reference sequence). The CDR3 spells CASSTRNRDGYTF. For the CDR3, the DNA is TGTGCCAGTAGTACCCGGAACAGGGACGGCTACACCTTC.

This clone showed up just a few times. The chain carries TRBV6-7 and TRBJ2-1, with a possible D match to TRBD2 (5 bases). TRBV6-7 is identified as an open reading frame with a role that is uncertain. The CDR3 sequence is 11 residues long. V dropped 6 bases and J dropped 12 bases, with 12 bases sitting between them. For the CDR3, the DNA is TGTGCCAGCAGATCGAGGGAAACGCAGTTCTTC. It codes for CASRSRETQFF.

This clone was counted a few times. The rearrangement joins TRBV11-3 to TRBJ1-6; no firm D call. Trimming pared 3 bases from V and 7 bases from J, leaving 10 bases between. The germline CDR1 and CDR2 sequences are SGHNT and YENEEA. The CDR3 has 14 residues. Written as DNA, the CDR3 is TGTGCCAGCAGCTTGTTGGCGGCAAATTCACCCCTCCACTTT. As protein: CASSLLAANSPLHF.

The J gene is TRBJ2-3, the V gene TRBV30, with D possibly TRBD2 on 6 matching bases. The CDR3 contains 16 residues. V lost 4 bases and J 0 bases, leaving 17 bases between the germline ends. Germline assignment: CDR1 GTSNPN and CDR2 SVGIG (reference sequence). CDR3 in amino acids: CAWTVGVAGSTDTQYF. DNA for the CDR3: TGTGCCTGGACAGTGGGGGTTGCGGGGAGCACAGATACGCAGTATTTT. Looking up the rest from reference TRBV30 and TRBJ2-3 gives the full variable domain: SQTIHQWPATLVQPVGSPLSLECTVEGTSNPNLYWYRQAAGRGLQLLFYSVGIGQISSEVPQNLSASRPQDRQFILSSKKLLLSDSGFYLCAWTVGVAGSTDTQYFGPGTRLTVL.

V gene TRBV11-3 combines with J gene TRBJ1-3, with D perhaps TRBD1 (5 bases). The V gene's germline CDR1 is SGHNT and CDR2 YENEEA. The CDR3 sequence is 14 residues long. Trimming cost V 6 bases and J 0 bases, with 9 bases left between them. DNA for the CDR3: TGTGCCAGCAGAGGGACCGTCTCTGGAAACACCATATATTTT. This translates into CASRGTVSGNTIYF.

The chain combines TRBV19 with TRBJ2-3; D possibly matches TRBD1 or TRBD2 (5 bases each). Deletions cut 3 bases from V and 2 bases from J, with 9 bases between. CDR1 LNHDA and CDR2 SQIVND come from the germline V gene (reference sequence). This CDR3 has 14 residues. The CDR3 DNA sequence: TGTGCCAGTAGTATGGGGGACCTCACAGATACGCAGTATTTT. It encodes CASSMGDLTDTQYF.

This clone was found many times. The V and J genes are TRBV11-3 and TRBJ1-5; TRBD1 is a possible D gene (6 bases). The CDR3 is 17 residues long. Germline values: CDR1 SGHNT, CDR2 YENEEA. The ends were cut back, 5 bases at V and 3 bases at J, with 20 bases in the middle. The DNA of the CDR3 is TGTGCCAGCAGCCCTAAGGGGGTCGGGCAGATCAATCAGCCCCAGCATTTT. This sequence encodes CASSPKGVGQINQPQHF. Full variable domain (missing parts from reference TRBV11-3 and TRBJ1-5): EAGVVQSPRYKIIEKKQPVAFWCNPISGHNTLYWYLQNLGQGPELLIRYENEEAVDDSQLPKDRFSAERLKGVDSTLKIQPAELGDSAVYLCASSPKGVGQINQPQHFGDGTRLSIL.

The chain has TRBV18 and TRBJ2-5; TRBD1 might be the D (6 bases). Germline V CDR1 and CDR2: KGHSH, LQKENI. The CDR3 loop spans 13 amino acids. V lost 6 bases and J lost 5, with 13 bases in between. CDR3 bases: TGTGCCAGCTCGGTCAGGGGTTCTGAGACCCAGTACTTC. As protein: CASSVRGSETQYF.

V and J are TRBV6-8 and TRBJ2-7; a possible D gene is TRBD2 (5 bases). Per the germline V gene, CDR1 is MNHGY and CDR2 is SAAAGT. The CDR3 loop spans 13 amino acids. With 5 bases removed from V and 3 bases from J, the gap between germline ends came to 11 bases. This CDR3 reads CASSDIGVYEQYF. CDR3 in DNA: TGTGCCAGCAGTGACATCGGGGTCTACGAGCAGTACTTC.

This clone was recorded a few times. V usage is TRBV19 and J usage is TRBJ1-6; possible D gene TRBD1, 6 bases. The germline gives CDR1 LNHDA, CDR2 SQIVND (reference sequence). Between the trimmed V and J ends, which lost 2 bases and 10 bases, there was a span of 18 bases. The CDR3 runs to 16 residues. DNA of the CDR3: TGTGCCAGTAGTATAAGGGACGGACAGACTTTGTCACCCCTCCACTTT. Amino acids: CASSIRDGQTLSPLHF. Together with reference TRBV19 and TRBJ1-6, the CDR3 gives the full variable domain: DGGITQSPKYLFRKEGQNVTLSCEQNLNHDAMYWYRQDPGQGLRLIYYSQIVNDFQKGDIAEGYSVSREKKESFPLTVTSAQKNPTAFYLCASSIRDGQTLSPLHFGNGTRLTVT.

The chain links TRBV23-1 to TRBJ1-3, with 7 nucleotides matching TRBD1. TRBV23-1 is an ORF; its function is uncertain. The CDR3 runs to 16 residues. The ends lost 0 bases at V and 3 bases at J; junction bases unmatched: 5. The CDR3 loop is CASSQSNRGNGNTIYF. The CDR3 nucleotides read TGCGCCAGCAGTCAATCTAACAGGGGAAATGGAAACACCATATATTTT.

In its sample, this clone was seen a few times. The chain couples TRBV28 to TRBJ1-2, with D perhaps TRBD1 (5 bases). CDR3 length equals 15 residues. V lost 6 bases to trimming and J lost 1 base, with 15 bases between them. Germline assignment: CDR1 MDHEN and CDR2 SYDVKM. CDR3 DNA: TGTGCCAGCAGCTCTACCGGGACCCTTAACTATGGCTACACCTTC. It translates to CASSSTGTLNYGYTF.

The chain couples TRBV19 to TRBJ2-1; D is perhaps TRBD1 or TRBD2 (5 bases each). Germline values: CDR1 LNHDA, CDR2 SQIVND (reference sequence). Trimming removed 3 bases from V and 7 bases from J, with 7 bases in between. The CDR3 loop spans 12 amino acids. The DNA for the CDR3 is TGTGCCAGTAGTATTTGGGGGAATGAGCAGTTCTTC. It encodes CASSIWGNEQFF.

This clone has only a few counts. The chain joins TRBV6-8 to TRBJ2-5; D is possibly TRBD1 (6 bases). The CDR3 runs 13 residues. The ends were cut back, 4 bases at V and 4 bases at J, with 10 bases in the middle. Germline CDR1 MNHGY, CDR2 SAAAGT. The CDR3 loop reads CASSSTGLETQYF. DNA of the CDR3: TGTGCCAGCAGTTCGACAGGTTTAGAGACCCAGTACTTC.

This clone was counted a few times. The chain joins TRBV6-8 to TRBJ2-1; 10 positions agree with TRBD1. The trim removed 5 bases at V and 7 bases at J, leaving 8 bases unmatched. Germline CDR1 MNHGY, CDR2 SAAAGT. There are 15 residues in the CDR3. The CDR3: CASSVDRGLGNEQFF. DNA of the CDR3: TGTGCCAGCAGTGTCGACAGGGGGCTCGGGAATGAGCAGTTCTTC.

Only a few counts were recorded for this clone. The chain uses TRBV9 and TRBJ2-3; D perhaps matches TRBD1 (5 bases). The CDR3 consists of 13 residues. Trimming left V 6 bases short and J 5 bases short, with 13 bases between. The germline gives CDR1 SGDLS, CDR2 YYNGEE. CDR3 sequence (DNA): TGTGCCAGCACCCCAGGGCCCGGAGATACGCAGTATTTT. Translated, it gives CASTPGPGDTQYF.

This clone was found once. DNA for the CDR3: TGCAGCGTTGAAAAGGGAGCGTACGAGCAGTACTTC. This encodes CSVEKGAYEQYF. This rearrangement joins TRBV29-1 to TRBJ2-7; TRBD2 is a possible D gene (5 bases). CDR3 length: 12 residues. The V gene lost 2 bases and the J gene lost 4 bases, with 9 bases spanning the gap. Looked up from germline, CDR1 is SQVTM and CDR2 is ANQGSEA.

This clone is judged medium-sized (0.01 to 0.1%). V usage is TRBV11-3 and J usage is TRBJ1-6, with 8 bases aligning to TRBD1. The CDR3 has 15 amino acids. Germline values: CDR1 SGHNT, CDR2 YENEEA. The V gene end was trimmed by 5 bases and the J gene end by 7 bases; junction bases not matched to a gene: 7. The CDR3 nucleotides are TGTGCCAGCAGCCCGCGGACAGGGTGGAATTCACCCCTCCACTTT. This translates into CASSPRTGWNSPLHF.

There are many counts of this clone. The chain is built from TRBV11-3 and TRBJ1-2, with unresolved D. Trimming removed 1 base at V and 0 bases at J, with 9 bases between. Germline lookup yields CDR1 SGHNT and CDR2 YENEEA. The CDR3 totals 15 residues. The CDR3 coding sequence is TGTGCCAGCAGCTTAGGATCCGACGCTAACTATGGCTACACCTTC. Residues: CASSLGSDANYGYTF. Looking up the rest from reference TRBV11-3 and TRBJ1-2 gives the full variable domain: EAGVVQSPRYKIIEKKQPVAFWCNPISGHNTLYWYLQNLGQGPELLIRYENEEAVDDSQLPKDRFSAERLKGVDSTLKIQPAELGDSAVYLCASSLGSDANYGYTFGSGTRLTVV.

The V call is TRBV4-1, the J call TRBJ2-7; 8 bases fit TRBD2. The CDR3 extends over 15 amino acids. V shed 3 bases, J shed 2 bases, and the junction held 6 bases outside the gene matches. Germline V gene data show CDR1 as MGHRA and CDR2 as YSYEKL. The CDR3 loop reads CASSQGLVNTYEQYF. CDR3 DNA sequence: TGCGCCAGCAGCCAGGGACTAGTGAATACCTACGAGCAGTACTTC.

This clone was observed a few times. The V and J genes are TRBV7-2 and TRBJ2-7, with D perhaps matching TRBD1 (5 bases). This CDR3 has 13 residues. Germline V gene lookup returns CDR1 SGHTA and CDR2 FQGNSA. The ends were cut back, 1 base at V and 6 bases at J, with 10 bases in the middle. CDR3 in DNA: TGTGCCAGCAGCTTAGTAGGGGCCAGCGAGCAGTACTTC. This codes for CASSLVGASEQYF.

Relative to its sample, this clone is medium-sized. The gene calls are TRBV6-8 and TRBJ1-5, with D perhaps TRBD1 (5 bases). V was trimmed by 7 bases and J by 1 base, leaving 11 bases between them. CDR1 and CDR2 from the germline V gene are MNHGY and SAAAGT. The CDR3 extends over 14 amino acids. CDR3 in amino acids: CASNRGDSNQPQHF. DNA of the CDR3: TGTGCCAGCAATCGAGGGGACAGCAATCAGCCCCAGCATTTT.

This clone was observed a few times. V usage is TRBV12-5 and J usage is TRBJ1-3; 9 nucleotides match TRBD1. The germline CDR1 and CDR2 sequences are LGHNT and FRNRAP. The CDR3 extends over 14 amino acids. The CDR3 reads CATTGQGRGNTIYF. The CDR3, as DNA: TGTGCCACCACGGGACAGGGAAGAGGAAACACCATATATTTT.

The V gene is TRBV5-1, the J gene TRBJ2-3, with 8 bases identical to TRBD1. Germline V gene lookup returns CDR1 SGHRS and CDR2 YFSETQ. The CDR3 consists of 17 residues. V lost 0 bases, J lost 2 bases, and 8 bases stayed unmatched. For the CDR3, the DNA is TGCGCCAGCAGCTTGGGGCCCTACAGGGGGTCCACAGATACGCAGTATTTT. Translating it yields CASSLGPYRGSTDTQYF.